This TCR beta chain was sequenced in a study of vaccination and CD4 T cells after COVID-19. Treatment meaning: approximately 10-day PBMC culture with coronavirus spike peptide pools or control peptides (ViraFEST assay). This clonotype has just a few counts. The antigen is unknown. Oncomine TCR Beta short-read sequencing was applied to DNA from cultured CD4+ T cells. TCRdb processed the PCR reads anew with MiXCR; each CDR3 protein has one entry. This repertoire shows about 13,000 distinct CDR3 sequences, 25% to 30% found once; its top ten account for 8.3%. The specimen was CD4+ T cells from blood, cultured in vitro. The receptor's source is a human donor who had recovered from COVID-19.

The CDR3 loop reads CASRDAKTQYF. The CDR3 DNA follows: TGTGCCAGCAGGGACGCAAAGACCCAGTACTTC. V usage is TRBV2 and J usage is TRBJ2-5; D not certain. Germline loops: CDR1 SNHLY, CDR2 FYNNEI. The CDR3 spans 11 residues. V lost 6 bases and J 6 bases, leaving 8 bases between the germline ends.